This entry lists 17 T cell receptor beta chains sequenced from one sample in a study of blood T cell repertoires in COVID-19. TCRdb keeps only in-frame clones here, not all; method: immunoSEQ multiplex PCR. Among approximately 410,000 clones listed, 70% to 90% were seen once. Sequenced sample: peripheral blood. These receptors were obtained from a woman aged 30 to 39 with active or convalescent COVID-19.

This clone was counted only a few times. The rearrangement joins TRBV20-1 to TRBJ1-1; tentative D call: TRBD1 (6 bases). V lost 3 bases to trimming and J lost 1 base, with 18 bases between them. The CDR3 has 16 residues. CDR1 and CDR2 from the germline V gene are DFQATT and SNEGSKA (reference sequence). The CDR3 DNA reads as TGCAGTGCTAGTGGGCAGTGGGGGGGCCCGAACACTGAAGCTTTCTTT. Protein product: CSASGQWGGPNTEAFF.

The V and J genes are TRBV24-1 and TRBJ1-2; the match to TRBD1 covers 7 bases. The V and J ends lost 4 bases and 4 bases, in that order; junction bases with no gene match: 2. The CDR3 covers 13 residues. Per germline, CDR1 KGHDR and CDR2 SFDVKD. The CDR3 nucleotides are TGTGCCACCAGTGAGGGACAGTTCTATGGCTACACCTTC. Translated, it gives CATSEGQFYGYTF.

CDR3 sequence reads: CASSTRDRGLGNTIYF. CDR3 coding DNA: TGTGCCAGCAGCACCCGGGACAGGGGGCTTGGAAACACCATATATTTT. V gene TRBV5-5 combines with J gene TRBJ1-3; TRBD1 agrees at 12 bases. Trimming removed 4 bases from V and 3 bases from J; junction bases left unmatched: 5. Looked up from germline, CDR1 is SGHKS and CDR2 is YYEKEE (reference sequence). The CDR3 length is 16 residues.

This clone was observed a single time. In DNA, the CDR3 is TGTGCCAGCTCATACCTTGGGCTTTCTTACACTGAAGCTTTCTTT. This gives the protein CASSYLGLSYTEAFF. The genes are TRBV18 and TRBJ1-1; D not certain. Germline CDR1 KGHSH, CDR2 LQKENI. The CDR3 is made up of 15 amino acids. Between the trimmed V and J ends, which lost 5 bases and 3 bases, there was a span of 16 bases. The variable domain in full, completed from reference TRBV18 and TRBJ1-1, reads NAGVMQNPRHLVRRRGQEARLRCSPMKGHSHVYWYRQLPEEGLKFMVYLQKENIIDESGMPKERFSAEFPKEGPSILRIQQVVRGDSAAYFCASSYLGLSYTEAFFGQGTRLTVV.

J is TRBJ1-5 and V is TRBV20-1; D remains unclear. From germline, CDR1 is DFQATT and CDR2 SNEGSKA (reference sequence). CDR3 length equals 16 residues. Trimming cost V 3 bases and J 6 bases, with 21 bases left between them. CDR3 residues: CSASAREEPGTQPQHF. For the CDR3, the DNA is TGCAGTGCTAGTGCCCGTGAGGAACCGGGTACTCAGCCCCAGCATTTT.

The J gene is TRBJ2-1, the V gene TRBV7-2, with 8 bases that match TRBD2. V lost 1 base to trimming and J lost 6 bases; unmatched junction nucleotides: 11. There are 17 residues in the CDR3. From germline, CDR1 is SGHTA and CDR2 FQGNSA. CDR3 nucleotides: TGTGCCAGCAGCTTAGTGTCATTAAGCGGGGGCTCCAATGAGCAGTTCTTC. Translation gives CASSLVSLSGGSNEQFF.

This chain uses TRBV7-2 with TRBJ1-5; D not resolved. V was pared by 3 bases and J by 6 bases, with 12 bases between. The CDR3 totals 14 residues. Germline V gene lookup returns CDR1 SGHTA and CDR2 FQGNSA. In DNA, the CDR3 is TGTGCCAGCAGCTTTGCTGAGGGTTTTCAGCCCCAGCATTTT. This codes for CASSFAEGFQPQHF.

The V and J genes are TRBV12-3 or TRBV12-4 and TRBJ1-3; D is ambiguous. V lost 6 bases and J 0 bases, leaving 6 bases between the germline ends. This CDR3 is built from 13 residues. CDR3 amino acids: CASRGSSGNTIYF. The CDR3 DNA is TGTGCCAGCAGAGGGAGCTCTGGAAACACCATATATTTT.

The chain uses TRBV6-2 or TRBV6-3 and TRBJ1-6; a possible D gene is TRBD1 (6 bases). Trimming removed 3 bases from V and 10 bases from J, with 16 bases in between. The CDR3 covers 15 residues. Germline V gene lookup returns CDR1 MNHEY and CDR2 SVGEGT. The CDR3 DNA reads TGTGCCAGCAGTTATTCATCGGGGGGCGAATCACCCCTCCACTTT. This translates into CASSYSSGGESPLHF.

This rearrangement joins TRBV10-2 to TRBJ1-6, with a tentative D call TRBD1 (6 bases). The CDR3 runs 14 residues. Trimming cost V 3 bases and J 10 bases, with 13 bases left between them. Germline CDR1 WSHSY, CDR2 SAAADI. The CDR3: CASSDQGSVSPLHF. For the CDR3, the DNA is TGCGCCAGCAGTGACCAGGGGAGTGTGTCACCCCTCCACTTT.

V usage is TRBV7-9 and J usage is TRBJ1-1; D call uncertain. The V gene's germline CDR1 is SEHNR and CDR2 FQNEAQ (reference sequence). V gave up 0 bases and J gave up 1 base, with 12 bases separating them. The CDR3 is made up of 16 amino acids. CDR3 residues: CASSLAPFEQNTEAFF. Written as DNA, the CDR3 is TGTGCCAGCAGCTTAGCTCCCTTCGAGCAGAACACTGAAGCTTTCTTT. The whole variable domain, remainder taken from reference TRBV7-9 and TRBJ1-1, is DTGVSQNPRHKITKRGQNVTFRCDPISEHNRLYWYRQTLGQGPEFLTYFQNEAQLEKSRLLSDRFSAERPKGSFSTLEIQRTEQGDSAMYLCASSLAPFEQNTEAFFGQGTRLTVV.

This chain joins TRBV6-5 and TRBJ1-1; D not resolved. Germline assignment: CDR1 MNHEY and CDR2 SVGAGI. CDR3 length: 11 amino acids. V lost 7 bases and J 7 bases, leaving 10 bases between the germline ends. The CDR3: CASIQKDEAFF. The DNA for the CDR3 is TGTGCCAGCATACAGAAAGATGAAGCTTTCTTT.

The CDR3 here is CASSFARTVGTEAFF. CDR3 nucleotides: TGTGCCAGCAGCTTTGCTAGGACAGTAGGGACTGAAGCTTTCTTT. The chain combines TRBV11-2 with TRBJ1-1; tentatively, D is TRBD1 (6 bases). Trimming left V 3 bases short and J 5 bases short, with 16 bases between. In germline, CDR1 is SGHAT, CDR2 FQNNGV. The CDR3 runs to 15 residues.

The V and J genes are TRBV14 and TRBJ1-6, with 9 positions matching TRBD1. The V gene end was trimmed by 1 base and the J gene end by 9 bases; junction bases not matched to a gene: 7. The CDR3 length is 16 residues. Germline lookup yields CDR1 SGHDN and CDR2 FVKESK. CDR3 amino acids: CASSQGLDRGGSPLHF. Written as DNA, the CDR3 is TGTGCCAGCAGCCAAGGCCTTGACAGGGGGGGTTCACCCCTCCACTTT.

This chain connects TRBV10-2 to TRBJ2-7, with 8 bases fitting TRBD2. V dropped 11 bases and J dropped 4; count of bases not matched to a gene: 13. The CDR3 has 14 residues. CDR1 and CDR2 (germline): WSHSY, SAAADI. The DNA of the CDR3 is TGCGCCTCCCGGGAGGGGTTGGGGCCATACGAGCAGTACTTC. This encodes CASREGLGPYEQYF.

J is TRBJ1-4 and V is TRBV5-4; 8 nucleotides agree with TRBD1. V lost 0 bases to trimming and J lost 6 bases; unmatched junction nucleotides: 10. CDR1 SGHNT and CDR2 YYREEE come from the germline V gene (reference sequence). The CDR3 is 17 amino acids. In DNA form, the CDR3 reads TGTGCCAGCAGCTTGGCAACAGGGGGAGATCAGGATGAAAAACTGTTTTTT. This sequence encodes CASSLATGGDQDEKLFF.

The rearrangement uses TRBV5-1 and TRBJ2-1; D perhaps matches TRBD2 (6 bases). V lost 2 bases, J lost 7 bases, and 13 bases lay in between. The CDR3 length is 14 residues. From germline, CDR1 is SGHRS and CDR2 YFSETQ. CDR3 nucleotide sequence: TGCGCCAGCAGCTTCAGGAGCGGAGGGAATGAGCAGTTCTTC. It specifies CASSFRSGGNEQFF.